This T cell receptor beta chain was obtained from a study of STAT3 mutations in large granular lymphocyte leukemia. Study results and caveats: In T-cell large granular lymphocyte leukemia, about half of patients showed multiple immunodominant subclonotypes.

Assay: immunoSEQ multiplex PCR; the TCRdb copy retains only in-frame clones and omits some. The sample holds 15,000 or so clones, 84% seen once. About this clone: Its antigen is unknown.

CDR1 SGHDT and CDR2 YYEEEE come from the germline V gene. The trim removed 4 bases at V and 1 base at J, leaving 4 bases unmatched. The CDR3 loop spans 14 amino acids. Specimen: peripheral blood mononuclear cells. The chain combines TRBV5-6 with TRBJ1-2; 7 positions agree with TRBD1. The sequence was collected from a man aged 50 to 59 with T-cell large granular lymphocyte leukemia. Some clones in this sample may be carry-over from other donors' samples. The CDR3 nucleotides are TGTGCCAGCAGCGGACGGGACAGTAACTATGGCTACACCTTC. Protein product: CASSGRDSNYGYTF.